These T cell receptor beta chains were read from a single sample in a study of regulatory T cells in long-lasting Graves disease. TCRdb recomputed calls from the multiplex PCR reads with MiXCR, one row per CDR3 protein. The table has some 460,000 distinct CDR3 sequences, roughly 15% seen once. This sample was shared with a second study, whose subject was T cells in Graves' hyperthyroidism and ophthalmopathy.

Sequencing was performed on peripheral blood mononuclear cells (PBMCs), taken at new diagnosis, from a patient treated with antithyroid drugs. The receptors were gathered from a man aged 40-49 years with Graves disease. Both conserved end residues are part of each CDR3. A D gene is named only where the DNA matches it firmly. Size values are once, few and many counts, or a class for expanded clones, and some rows have none.

DNA,CDR3,V,J,D,size
TGTGCCAGCAGCAGGAGGGGGCTTGGGTCCGAGCAGTACTTC,CASSRRGLGSEQYF,TRBV5-1,TRBJ2-7,NA,many
TGTGCCTGGAGCGGGGGGAGACGCTCCCAAGAGACCCAGTACTTC,CAWSGGRRSQETQYF,TRBV30,TRBJ2-5,TRBD2,few
TGTGCCAGCAGCCCAGACCGGGACAGCGGTGGCTACACCTTC,CASSPDRDSGGYTF,TRBV7-9,TRBJ1-2,TRBD1,many
TGCGCCAGCAGCTTTGTTGTCTCCTACGAGCAGTACTTC,CASSFVVSYEQYF,TRBV5-1,TRBJ2-7,NA,few
TGTGCCAGCAGCAACAGGGGTACAGCTTTCTTT,CASSNRGTAFF,TRBV5-5,TRBJ1-1,TRBD1,many
TGTGCCAGCAGTTTCCCACTAGCGGGAGGAGTACTAACCTACGAGCAGTACTTC,CASSFPLAGGVLTYEQYF,TRBV28,TRBJ2-7,TRBD2,few
TGCGCCAGCAGCCAAGATGGACAGGGGGCCAATTCACCCCTCCACTTT,CASSQDGQGANSPLHF,TRBV4-1,TRBJ1-6,TRBD1,NA
TGTGCCAGCAGCCAAGACGACTTCCGCGGGACCGTAACCTACGAGCAGTACTTC,CASSQDDFRGTVTYEQYF,TRBV3-1,TRBJ2-7,NA,many
TGTGCCAGCAGTTTTAATAGGGGGAAGGGGGAGCTGTTTTTT,CASSFNRGKGELFF,TRBV27,TRBJ2-2,NA,few
TGTGCCAGCAGCTTAAATCCTAGCGGGAGGGCCACCCCAGATACGCAGTATTTT,CASSLNPSGRATPDTQYF,TRBV7-2,TRBJ2-3,TRBD2,many
TGTGCCACCATCTCCCAGGGGGGTGGCTACACCTTC,CATISQGGGYTF,TRBV2,TRBJ1-2,TRBD1,many
TGCGCCAGCAGCTACAGTCACCTCCCGGGCACTGAAGCTTTCTTT,CASSYSHLPGTEAFF,TRBV5-1,TRBJ1-1,NA,many
TGCGCCAGCAGCCAAGCAACAGCCACCTACGAGCAGTACTTC,CASSQATATYEQYF,TRBV4-1,TRBJ2-7,NA,NA
TGTGCCAGCAGTTTTAAGGGCTTAACCTTTAACGGCTACACCTTC,CASSFKGLTFNGYTF,TRBV28,TRBJ1-2,NA,NA
TGTGCCACCAGTGATCCAGGGAAAGGGGACATTCAGTACTTC,CATSDPGKGDIQYF,TRBV24-1,TRBJ2-4,NA,many
TGTGCCAGTAGTATGACAGGGGGCAGCGAAAAACTGTTTTTT,CASSMTGGSEKLFF,TRBV19,TRBJ1-4,TRBD1,NA
TGTGCCAGCAGTGTTGGGGTCAGCTATGGCTACACCTTC,CASSVGVSYGYTF,TRBV6-1,TRBJ1-2,NA,NA
TGCGCCAGCAGCTACCGGGGGGGGCGTGCTGAAGCTTTCTTT,CASSYRGGRAEAFF,TRBV5-1,TRBJ1-1,NA,many
TGTGCCAGCAGCATAGCGGGAGGAATAAATGAGCAGTTCTTC,CASSIAGGINEQFF,TRBV2,TRBJ2-1,TRBD2,many